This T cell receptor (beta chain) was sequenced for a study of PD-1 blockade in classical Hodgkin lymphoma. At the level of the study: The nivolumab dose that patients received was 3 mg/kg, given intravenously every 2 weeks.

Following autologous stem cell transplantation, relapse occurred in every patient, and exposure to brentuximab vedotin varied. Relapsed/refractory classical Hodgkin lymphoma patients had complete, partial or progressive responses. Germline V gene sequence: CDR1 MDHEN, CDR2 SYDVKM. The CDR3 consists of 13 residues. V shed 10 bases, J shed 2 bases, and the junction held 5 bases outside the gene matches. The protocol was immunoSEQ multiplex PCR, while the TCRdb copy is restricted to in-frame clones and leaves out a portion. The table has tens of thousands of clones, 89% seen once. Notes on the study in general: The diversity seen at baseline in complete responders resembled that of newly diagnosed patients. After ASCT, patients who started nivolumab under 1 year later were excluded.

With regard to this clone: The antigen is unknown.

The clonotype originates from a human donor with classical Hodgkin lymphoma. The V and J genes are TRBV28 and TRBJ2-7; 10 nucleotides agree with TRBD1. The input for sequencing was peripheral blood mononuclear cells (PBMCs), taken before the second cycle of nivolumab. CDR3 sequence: CAIATGGAYEQYF. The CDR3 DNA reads TGTGCCATTGCGACAGGGGGCGCCTACGAGCAGTACTTC.